This T cell receptor (beta chain) was identified in a study of chemoradiotherapy in HPV16-positive cancers. Some clones are missing from TCRdb's copy, which holds only in-frame ones; the method was immunoSEQ multiplex PCR. Of approximately 8,100 clones listed, 87% were seen once; the top ten hold 13% to 15%. CDR1 is SGHVS, CDR2 FQNEAQ, per germline. V gave up 7 bases and J gave up 5 bases, with 20 bases separating them. This CDR3 spans 15 amino acids. As concerns this clone: Its antigen is unknown.

Notes on the study in general: Non-HPV-specific T cells did not expand in tumors during treatment, whereas candidate HPV-specific clones and E7-related motifs did. Functional assays defining HPV-specific T cells used only a couple of HPV16-positive patients.

This receptor was obtained from a human donor with HPV-associated anogenital cancer. The starting material was blood, obtained from a patient who underwent chemoradiotherapy. The chain couples TRBV7-8 to TRBJ2-5, with D perhaps matching TRBD2 (7 bases). The CDR3 here is CASNNMGGGSETQYF. The CDR3 coding sequence is TGTGCCAGCAATAACATGGGGGGGGGCTCGGAGACCCAGTACTTC.